These 5 T cell receptor beta chains share one sample of origin, sequenced in a study of blood T cell repertoires in COVID-19. Clones were sequenced by immunoSEQ multiplex PCR, and TCRdb holds only the in-frame ones, with some missing. Altogether about 230,000 clones are present, 70% to 90% being singletons, with the ten largest covering about 3.1%. Sequenced input: PBMCs or T cells enriched from blood (not recorded which). The receptors originated from a woman in her forties or fifties in a cohort exposed to, infected with or recovered from COVID-19 (not recorded which).

The chain links TRBV10-3 to TRBJ1-1; weak D call: TRBD1 (5 bases). Trimming removed 4 bases from V and 4 bases from J, with 16 bases in between. Looked up from germline, CDR1 is ENHRY and CDR2 is SYGVKD. The CDR3 has 15 amino acids. The CDR3 sequence is CAISVGVRVATEAFF. In DNA, the CDR3 is TGTGCCATCAGTGTAGGGGTCAGGGTGGCCACTGAAGCTTTCTTT.

The DNA of the CDR3 is TGTGCCAGTAGTCCGTCCGGGTGGGAAGCTTTCTTT. Translation: CASSPSGWEAFF. The chain links TRBV19 to TRBJ1-1; D gene ambiguous. The V end lost 5 bases, the J end lost 8 bases, and 12 bases lay between the germline ends. This CDR3 spans 12 amino acids. Germline CDR1 and CDR2: LNHDA and SQIVND (reference sequence).

In its sample, this clone was seen a few times. The J gene is TRBJ1-5, the V gene TRBV2, with D tentatively TRBD1 (6 bases). V was cut by 1 base and J by 7 bases, with 14 bases left in between. The germline V gene encodes CDR1 SNHLY and CDR2 FYNNEI. This CDR3 has 15 amino acids. The CDR3 loop reads CASSEVTGRTQPQHF. Written as DNA, the CDR3 is TGTGCCAGCAGTGAAGTGACAGGCCGGACACAGCCCCAGCATTTT.

This clone showed up just once. This chain uses TRBV5-4 with TRBJ1-4, with no clear D. Germline CDR1 and CDR2: SGHNT and YYREEE (reference sequence). This CDR3 is built from 15 residues. The ends were cut back, 2 bases at V and 6 bases at J, with 14 bases in the middle. CDR3 residues: CASSFTGRRDEKLFF. The CDR3, as DNA: TGTGCCAGCAGCTTTACCGGGAGGAGGGATGAAAAACTGTTTTTT.

The rearrangement links TRBV30 to TRBJ1-2; weak D call: TRBD1 (6 bases). The germline V gene encodes CDR1 GTSNPN and CDR2 SVGIG (reference sequence). This CDR3 is 12 amino acids long. Trimming pared 5 bases from V and 4 bases from J, leaving 11 bases between. CDR3 sequence reads: CAWGRQVYGYTF. CDR3 sequence (DNA): TGTGCCTGGGGTAGACAGGTCTATGGCTACACCTTC. The full variable domain, its missing parts supplied by reference TRBV30 and TRBJ1-2, is SQTIHQWPATLVQPVGSPLSLECTVEGTSNPNLYWYRQAAGRGLQLLFYSVGIGQISSEVPQNLSASRPQDRQFILSSKKLLLSDSGFYLCAWGRQVYGYTFGSGTRLTVV.